A selection of T cell receptor beta chains follows, all from one sample in a study of T-cell reconstitution after alpha-beta-depleted transplantation in children. TCRdb itself ran the PCR reads through MiXCR, one entry per CDR3 protein. In the table there are about 490,000 distinct CDR3 sequences, about 11% of which are singletons. Sample: PBMCs, taken before TCRalphabeta/CD19-depleted stem cell transplant. Source of these receptors: a child aged 2 to 15 with inherited bone marrow failure, due to receive a stem cell transplant. CDR3s include the opening cysteine and the closing phenylalanine or tryptophan. D genes are given only for firm matches. Clone sizes are given selectively: once, few, many, or a class where the clone is expanded.

D: TRBD2; J: TRBJ2-7; V: TRBV3-1; size: many; DNA: TGTGCCAGCAGCCAAGAGGGGTTGCTAGCGGGAGGGATCGAGCAGTACTTC; CDR3: CASSQEGLLAGGIEQYF
D: TRBD2; J: TRBJ2-7; V: TRBV7-2; size: .; DNA: TGTGCCAGCACCGGACTAGCGGGAGACTCCTACGAGCAGTACTTC; CDR3: CASTGLAGDSYEQYF
D: .; J: TRBJ2-7; V: TRBV30; size: many; DNA: TGTGCCTGGTCCGGGAGCCCGAGGGGCGAGCAGTACTTC; CDR3: CAWSGSPRGEQYF
D: .; J: TRBJ2-7; V: TRBV29-1; size: many; DNA: TGCAGCGTGCGGGACCCATCGAAGGAGCAGTACTTC; CDR3: CSVRDPSKEQYF
D: TRBD1; J: TRBJ2-2; V: TRBV7-2; size: .; DNA: TGTGCCAGCAGCTACACAGGGGCCGGGGAGCTGTTTTTT; CDR3: CASSYTGAGELFF
D: TRBD2; J: TRBJ2-1; V: TRBV9; size: many; DNA: TGTGCCAGCAGCGGCCTTGGTAGCGGGATGTGGTACAATGAGCAGTTCTTC; CDR3: CASSGLGSGMWYNEQFF
D: TRBD2; J: TRBJ2-1; V: TRBV3-1; size: many; DNA: TGTGCCAGCAGCCAGGGACTAGCGGGCCCCTACAATGAGCAGTTCTTC; CDR3: CASSQGLAGPYNEQFF
D: TRBD2; J: TRBJ2-7; V: TRBV10-2; size: few; DNA: TGCGCCAGCGCCCATAGCGGGAGGGCGGGGTACGAGCAGTACTTC; CDR3: CASAHSGRAGYEQYF
D: .; J: TRBJ2-7; V: TRBV5-1; size: many; DNA: TGCGCCAGCACCCAGGGGTGGGGCTCCTACGAGCAGTACTTC; CDR3: CASTQGWGSYEQYF
D: .; J: TRBJ2-7; V: TRBV3-1; size: once; DNA: TGTGCCAGCAGCCAGACCCCTCGGAACGAGCAGTACTTC; CDR3: CASSQTPRNEQYF
D: .; J: TRBJ2-4; V: TRBV12-3/TRBV12-4; size: many; DNA: TGTGCCAGCAACAGTAGCCCCAAAAACATTCAGTACTTC; CDR3: CASNSSPKNIQYF
D: .; J: TRBJ1-5; V: TRBV19; size: few; DNA: TGTGCCAGTAGTATTCGGGGCTACTCAGGTAGCAATCAGCCCCAGCATTTT; CDR3: CASSIRGYSGSNQPQHF
D: .; J: TRBJ2-7; V: TRBV3-1; size: few; DNA: TGTGCCAGCAGCCAAATGACCTCACCCTACGAGCAGTACTTC; CDR3: CASSQMTSPYEQYF
D: .; J: TRBJ2-7; V: TRBV7-2; size: few; DNA: TGTGCCAGCAGCCTATCGGGACCCCCCTACGAGCAGTACTTC; CDR3: CASSLSGPPYEQYF
D: .; J: TRBJ2-7; V: TRBV30; size: few; DNA: TGTGCCTGGAGTGTAAGGGTTAGTCCCTACGAGCAGTACTTC; CDR3: CAWSVRVSPYEQYF
D: .; J: TRBJ1-5; V: TRBV27; size: few; DNA: TGTGCCAGCAGTTTTTGGTATAGCAATCAGCCCCAGCATTTT; CDR3: CASSFWYSNQPQHF
D: .; J: TRBJ2-5; V: TRBV20-1; size: few; DNA: TGCTGTGCTAGAGATTTAGCCAGTGCGGGGACCCAGTACTTC; CDR3: CCARDLASAGTQYF
D: TRBD2; J: TRBJ2-1; V: TRBV12-3/TRBV12-4; size: many; DNA: TGTGCCAGCAGTTCGGGCGGGAGGAATTTCAATGAGCAGTTCTTC; CDR3: CASSSGGRNFNEQFF
D: TRBD2; J: TRBJ2-1; V: TRBV24-1; size: .; DNA: TGTGCCACCAGTGATCCGGGGACTAGCGGGAGTAATGAGCAGTTCTTC; CDR3: CATSDPGTSGSNEQFF
D: .; J: TRBJ2-1; V: TRBV9; size: many; DNA: TGTGCCAGCAGCGTAGTCTCGCTGGGGGGTGAGCAGTTCTTC; CDR3: CASSVVSLGGEQFF
D: .; J: TRBJ2-5; V: TRBV12-3/TRBV12-4; size: many; DNA: TGTGCCAGCAGTTTATACGGGCCCCAAGAGACCCAGTACTTC; CDR3: CASSLYGPQETQYF
D: TRBD2; J: TRBJ2-1; V: TRBV20-1; size: many; DNA: TGCAGTGCTAGCCCTAGGACTAGCGGACAGTTCTTC; CDR3: CSASPRTSGQFF
D: .; J: TRBJ1-1; V: TRBV4-2; size: many; DNA: TGTGCCAGCAGCCAAGTGGGAGGGCTTGAAGCTTTCTTT; CDR3: CASSQVGGLEAFF
D: TRBD1; J: TRBJ2-2; V: TRBV5-1; size: many; DNA: TGCGCCAGCACACCCACAGGGGGTACCCCCTCCGGGGAGCTGTTTTTT; CDR3: CASTPTGGTPSGELFF
D: .; J: TRBJ2-2; V: TRBV20-1; size: few; DNA: TGCAGTGCTAGAGATGTTAGGTCCGGGGAGCTGTTTTTT; CDR3: CSARDVRSGELFF
D: .; J: TRBJ2-2; V: TRBV4-1; size: many; DNA: TGCGCCAGCAGCCAAGCTACGACCGGGGAGCTGTTTTTT; CDR3: CASSQATTGELFF
D: .; J: TRBJ2-7; V: TRBV7-6; size: many; DNA: TGTGCCAGCAGCCAACCGGACGGTGGGGCTAGCGAGCAGTACTTC; CDR3: CASSQPDGGASEQYF
D: .; J: TRBJ2-1; V: TRBV7-6; size: .; DNA: TGTGCCAGCAGCTCGTACGTAGGACAAACCTACAATGAGCAGTTCTTC; CDR3: CASSSYVGQTYNEQFF
D: .; J: TRBJ2-1; V: TRBV7-6; size: many; DNA: TGTGCCAGCAGCCAGCCCCACCAAAGGGAGTTCTTC; CDR3: CASSQPHQREFF
D: .; J: TRBJ2-7; V: TRBV7-2; size: many; DNA: TGTGCCAGCAGCTCCTCAGGGGGGCACTACGAGCAGTACTTC; CDR3: CASSSSGGHYEQYF
D: .; J: TRBJ2-3; V: TRBV5-1; size: many; DNA: TGCGCCAGCAGCTTGGTGCCTAGCAAAGATACGCAGTATTTT; CDR3: CASSLVPSKDTQYF
D: TRBD1; J: TRBJ2-7; V: TRBV29-1; size: few; DNA: TGCAGCGTTGCCGGGACAGGATACGAGCAGTACTTC; CDR3: CSVAGTGYEQYF
D: .; J: TRBJ2-7; V: TRBV27; size: few; DNA: TGTGCCAGCGCTCAGGGGCAGGCTTACGAGCAGTACTTC; CDR3: CASAQGQAYEQYF
D: .; J: TRBJ2-7; V: TRBV12-3/TRBV12-4; size: many; DNA: TGTGCCAGCAGTTTGGCGTTCCCCTACGAGCAGTACTTC; CDR3: CASSLAFPYEQYF
D: TRBD2; J: TRBJ2-7; V: TRBV4-3; size: many; DNA: TGCGCCAGCAGCTACACACGCGGGGGAGGTTACGAGCAGTACTTC; CDR3: CASSYTRGGGYEQYF
D: TRBD2; J: TRBJ2-2; V: TRBV4-3; size: many; DNA: TGCGCCAGCAGCCAAGAGTCAGCGGGAGTTACCGGGGAGCTGTTTTTT; CDR3: CASSQESAGVTGELFF
D: TRBD2; J: TRBJ2-7; V: TRBV6-2/TRBV6-3; size: many; DNA: TGTGCCAGCCGATCTGGACTAGCGGGCCTTTTCTACGAGCAGTACTTC; CDR3: CASRSGLAGLFYEQYF
D: TRBD2; J: TRBJ2-1; V: TRBV9; size: few; DNA: TGTGCCAGCAGCCTGAATAGCGGGAGAGTAAATGAGCAGTTCTTC; CDR3: CASSLNSGRVNEQFF